These 17 T cell receptor beta chains originate from one sample sequenced in a study of blood T cells in healthy people across ages. Combining a sample-barcoded 5' primer with a J-beta primer mix, a second PCR ran for about 7 to 12 cycles. A single record per CDR3 protein comes from TCRdb applying MiXCR to the 5' RACE reads. The table has approximately 690,000 distinct CDR3 sequences, approximately 59% seen once; the top ten hold around 37%. The sample consisted of blood. Receptors were obtained from a man in his sixties in good health.

The rearrangement links TRBV20-1 to TRBJ2-1; D gene ambiguous. Trimming took 6 bases from V and 5 from J, leaving 17 bases between them. The CDR3 is 14 amino acids. Germline V gives CDR1 DFQATT, CDR2 SNEGSKA (reference sequence). CDR3 loop: CSAPEAVRNNEQFF. CDR3 bases: TGCAGTGCCCCCGAGGCAGTCCGTAACAATGAGCAGTTCTTC.

A few counts support this clonotype. The gene calls are TRBV5-1 and TRBJ2-1, with D unclear. The germline gives CDR1 SGHRS, CDR2 YFSETQ. This CDR3 region has 15 residues. Trimming took off 4 bases at V and 8 bases at J, with 19 bases between the two ends. The CDR3 DNA reads TGCGCCAGCAGCCCCACCCCCGGTGGAACCCATGAGCAGTTCTTC. Amino acids: CASSPTPGGTHEQFF.

V usage is TRBV29-1 and J usage is TRBJ2-1; TRBD2 aligns across 10 bases. Germline V lookup: CDR1 SQVTM, CDR2 ANQGSEA. CDR3 length: 14 residues. V lost 5 bases and J lost 6; bases outside the gene matches: 7. The CDR3 is CSVRSGGASNEQFF. The CDR3 coding sequence is TGCAGCGTTAGAAGCGGGGGGGCCAGCAATGAGCAGTTCTTC.

This chain links TRBV12-3 or TRBV12-4 with TRBJ1-2; D is unresolved. The CDR3 covers 11 residues. Trimming shortened V by 7 bases and J by 7 bases, and 10 bases separated the two germline ends. The CDR3: CASKKAGGYTF. As DNA, the CDR3 is TGTGCCAGCAAAAAGGCGGGTGGCTACACCTTC.

The chain combines TRBV20-1 with TRBJ2-1, with 7 bases matching TRBD1. Per germline, CDR1 DFQATT and CDR2 SNEGSKA (reference sequence). This CDR3 has 12 amino acids. V was clipped by 6 bases and J by 7 bases; unmatched bases: 6. The CDR3, as DNA: TGCAGTGCCACGGGGACAGCTAATGAGCAGTTCTTC. Translating gives CSATGTANEQFF.

This clonotype was found once. The genes are TRBV4-2 and TRBJ1-2; 10 bases align to TRBD1. V gave up 0 bases and J gave up 8 bases; unmatched junction bases: 9. The CDR3 runs to 16 residues. Germline V gene data show CDR1 as LGHNA and CDR2 as YNFKEQ. In DNA form, the CDR3 reads TGTGCCAGCAGCCAAGATCGAGGGACAGGGGCAAAAGGCTACACCTTC. Protein: CASSQDRGTGAKGYTF.

This clonotype was picked up a small number of times. V and J are TRBV20-1 and TRBJ2-5, with 8 bases aligning to TRBD2. The CDR3 has 13 residues. The germline gives CDR1 DFQATT, CDR2 SNEGSKA (reference sequence). Trimming removed 3 bases from V and 4 bases from J; junction bases left unmatched: 4. The CDR3 DNA reads TGCAGTGCTAGTAGCACTAGCGGAGAGACCCAGTACTTC. This gives the protein CSASSTSGETQYF.

The rearrangement uses TRBV6-5 and TRBJ2-7; TRBD2 aligns across 7 bases. CDR1 MNHEY and CDR2 SVGAGI come from the germline V gene. The CDR3 extends over 13 amino acids. The V segment lost 6 bases and the J segment 3 bases; nucleotides outside the gene matches: 5. The DNA for the CDR3 is TGTGCCAGCAGGGCTTGGGAGGGCTACGAGCAGTACTTC. Translation gives CASRAWEGYEQYF.

The genes are TRBV3-1 and TRBJ2-1; 9 bases are a match to TRBD1. Germline V gene lookup returns CDR1 LGHDT and CDR2 YNNKEL (reference sequence). Losses at the gene ends were 0 bases for V and 10 bases for J; bases not matched to a gene: 16. The CDR3 extends over 18 amino acids. This CDR3 reads CASSQDRPWTGEVGEQFF. The CDR3 nucleotides are TGTGCCAGCAGCCAAGATCGTCCCTGGACAGGGGAGGTCGGCGAGCAGTTCTTC.

There are a few counts of this clonotype. The chain uses TRBV20-1 and TRBJ2-3, with D possibly being TRBD2 (6 bases). The CDR3 spans 15 residues. The V end lost 3 bases, the J end lost 0 bases, and 13 bases lay between the germline ends. Germline V gene sequence: CDR1 DFQATT, CDR2 SNEGSKA (reference sequence). For the CDR3, the DNA is TGCAGTGCTAGGCACCCCGGGACTAGCACAGATACGCAGTATTTT. Protein sequence: CSARHPGTSTDTQYF.

V and J are TRBV20-1 and TRBJ2-4; tentatively, D is TRBD2 (5 bases). The J call may be incorrect, as the DNA end agrees better with TRBJ2-5. Germline CDR1 and CDR2: DFQATT and SNEGSKA (reference sequence). CDR3 size: 13 residues. The CDR3 spells CSAREATQETQYF. CDR3 nucleotides: TGCAGTGCTAGGGAGGCTACTCAAGAGACCCAGTACTTC.

This clonotype was detected many times. This may come from a read error, since a much larger clone is one base off. J is TRBJ2-5 and V is TRBV2, with TRBD1 identical over 9 bases. This CDR3 has 14 amino acids. V trimming: 8 bases; J trimming: 11 bases; junction bases outside the gene matches: 15. Germline V gene lookup returns CDR1 SNHLY and CDR2 FYNNEI. Here the CDR3 reads CASYPGQGYNEQYF. DNA of the CDR3: TGTGCCAGCTACCCGGGACAGGGCTACAATGAGCAGTACTTC.

This chain uses TRBV11-1 with TRBJ2-1, with a tentative D call TRBD1 (6 bases). The CDR3 is made up of 16 amino acids. V lost 6 bases and J 7 bases, leaving 22 bases between the germline ends. The germline V gene encodes CDR1 SGHAT and CDR2 FQDESV (reference sequence). CDR3 sequence (DNA): TGTGCCAGCAGTCAACCCCCGGCCTACAGGGTAAATGAGCAGTTCTTC. It yields the protein CASSQPPAYRVNEQFF.

The genes are TRBV27 and TRBJ2-1; D remains unclear. Germline CDR1 and CDR2: MNHEY and SMNVEV (reference sequence). V was shortened by 4 bases and J by 0 bases, with 10 bases between the two germline ends. The CDR3 is made up of 15 amino acids. CDR3 loop: CASSYARSSYNEQFF. CDR3 nucleotides: TGTGCCAGCAGTTATGCTCGCAGCTCCTACAATGAGCAGTTCTTC.

This clonotype was found a few times. The chain combines TRBV24-1 with TRBJ2-5, with D unclear. CDR1 and CDR2 from the germline V gene are KGHDR and SFDVKD. V lost 5 bases to trimming and J lost 3 bases, with 18 bases between them. This CDR3 spans 16 amino acids. This CDR3 reads CATSATPGRAEETQYF. CDR3 nucleotides: TGTGCCACCAGTGCTACACCAGGAAGGGCGGAAGAGACCCAGTACTTC.

The chain is built from TRBV11-2 and TRBJ1-4; D is ambiguous. This CDR3 region has 14 residues. Germline CDR1 is SGHAT and CDR2 is FQNNGV. The V end was cut by 6 bases, the J end by 5 bases, with 13 bases between. The CDR3 loop reads CASSYTVTNEKLFF. In DNA form, the CDR3 reads TGTGCCAGCAGTTATACAGTTACCAATGAAAAACTGTTTTTT.

The V gene is TRBV20-1, the J gene TRBJ1-2; D is uncertain. The V end was cut by 3 bases, the J end by 2 bases, with 10 bases between. CDR1 is DFQATT, CDR2 SNEGSKA, per germline (reference sequence). The CDR3 is made up of 13 amino acids. The DNA of the CDR3 is TGCAGTGCTAGGGCAGTGGGAAACTATGGCTACACCTTC. It is translated as CSARAVGNYGYTF.